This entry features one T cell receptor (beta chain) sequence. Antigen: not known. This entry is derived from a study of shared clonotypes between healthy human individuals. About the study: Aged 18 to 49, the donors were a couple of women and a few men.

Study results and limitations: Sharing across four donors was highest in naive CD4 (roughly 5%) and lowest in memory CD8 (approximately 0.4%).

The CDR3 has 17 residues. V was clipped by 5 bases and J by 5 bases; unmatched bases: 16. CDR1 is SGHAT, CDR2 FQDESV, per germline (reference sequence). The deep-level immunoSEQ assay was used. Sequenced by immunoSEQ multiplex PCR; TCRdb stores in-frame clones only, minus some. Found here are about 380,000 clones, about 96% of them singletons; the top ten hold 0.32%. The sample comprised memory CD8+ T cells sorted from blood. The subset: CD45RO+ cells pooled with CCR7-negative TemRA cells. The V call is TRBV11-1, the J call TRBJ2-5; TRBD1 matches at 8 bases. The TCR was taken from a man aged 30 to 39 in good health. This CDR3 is CASSNQKLTGGQETQYF. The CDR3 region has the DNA TGTGCCAGCAGCAACCAAAAACTTACAGGGGGTCAGGAGACCCAGTACTTC.